This note documents a single T cell receptor (beta chain) sequence. Looked up from germline, CDR1 is SGHRS and CDR2 is YFSETQ. The CDR3 contains 13 residues. The ends were cut back, 4 bases at V and 4 bases at J, with 12 bases in the middle. Blood sampling took place at baseline, cycle 4 day 1, and cycle 7 day 1. Assay: immunoSEQ multiplex PCR; the TCRdb copy retains only in-frame clones and omits some. The sample shows 9,500 to 15,000 clones, about four fifths of them seen only once. The record originates from a study of OX40 agonist ivuxolimab in advanced cancers. The TCR comes from an adult with an advanced solid tumor such as melanoma, head and neck, liver or kidney cancer. The chain uses TRBV5-1 and TRBJ2-7; no reliable D call. The sample was CD4+ or CD8+ T cells sorted from blood, taken in a trial of the OX40 agonist ivuxolimab. Here the CDR3 DNA reads TGCGCCAGCAGCCCGGGTCTGGGTTACGAGCAGTACTTC. Encoded protein: CASSPGLGYEQYF.